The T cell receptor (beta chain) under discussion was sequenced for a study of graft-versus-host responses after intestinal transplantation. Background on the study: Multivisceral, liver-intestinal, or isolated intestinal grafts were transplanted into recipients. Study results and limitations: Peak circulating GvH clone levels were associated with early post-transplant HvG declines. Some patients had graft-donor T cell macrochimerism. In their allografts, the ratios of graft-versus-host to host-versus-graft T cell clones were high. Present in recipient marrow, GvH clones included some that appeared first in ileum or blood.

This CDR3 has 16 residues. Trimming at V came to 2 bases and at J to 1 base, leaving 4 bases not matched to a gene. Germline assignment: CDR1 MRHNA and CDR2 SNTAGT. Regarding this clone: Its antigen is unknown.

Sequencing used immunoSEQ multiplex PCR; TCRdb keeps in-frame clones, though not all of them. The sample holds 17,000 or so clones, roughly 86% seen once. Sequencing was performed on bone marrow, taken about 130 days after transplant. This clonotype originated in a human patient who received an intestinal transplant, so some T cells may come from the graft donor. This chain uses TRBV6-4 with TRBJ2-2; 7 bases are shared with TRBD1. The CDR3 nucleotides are TGTGCCAGCAGTGACGCCGACAGGGAGAACACCGGGGAGCTGTTTTTT. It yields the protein CASSDADRENTGELFF.